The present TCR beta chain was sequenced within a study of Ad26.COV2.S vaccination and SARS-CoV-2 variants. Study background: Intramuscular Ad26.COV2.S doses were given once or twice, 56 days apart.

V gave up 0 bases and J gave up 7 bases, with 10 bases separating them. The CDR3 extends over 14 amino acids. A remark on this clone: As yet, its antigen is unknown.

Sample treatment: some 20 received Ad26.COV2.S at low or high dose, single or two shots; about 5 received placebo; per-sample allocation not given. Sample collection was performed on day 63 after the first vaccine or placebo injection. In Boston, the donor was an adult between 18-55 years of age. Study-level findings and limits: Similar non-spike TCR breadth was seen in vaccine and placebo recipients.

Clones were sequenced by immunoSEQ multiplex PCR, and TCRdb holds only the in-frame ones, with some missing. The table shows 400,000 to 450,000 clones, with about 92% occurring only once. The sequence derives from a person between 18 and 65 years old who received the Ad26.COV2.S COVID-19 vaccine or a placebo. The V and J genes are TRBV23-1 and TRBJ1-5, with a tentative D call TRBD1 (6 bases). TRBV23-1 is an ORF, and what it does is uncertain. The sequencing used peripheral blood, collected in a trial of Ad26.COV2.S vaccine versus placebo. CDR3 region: CASSQSGGGQPQHF. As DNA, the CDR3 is TGCGCCAGCAGTCAATCGGGGGGGGGCCAGCCCCAGCATTTT.